The clone carrying this TCR beta chain turned up a few times. Its antigen is unknown. CDR1 and CDR2 from the germline V gene are SEHNR and FQNEAQ (reference sequence). Trimming stripped 1 base from V and 8 bases from J, with 11 bases between. The CDR3 sequence is 13 residues long. The entry originates in a study of identical twins. Study-wide findings and caveats: Conclusions were drawn cross-sectionally by statistical analysis, without following the same donors. Insertion counts were lower in abundant cord blood beta clonotypes, a trend that memory repertoires did not show.

With template switching, a universal primer site was added, and the cDNA carried unique molecular identifiers. TCRdb analysed the 5' RACE reads with MiXCR anew, one entry per CDR3 protein. This repertoire shows over 550,000 distinct CDR3 sequences, less than 9% found once; its top ten account for 1.6%. These data also featured in a second study, about yellow fever vaccine responses in identical twins.

This receptor was obtained from a woman aged 18-29 years in good health. Sequencing input: PBMCs. J is TRBJ1-2 and V is TRBV7-9; D is unresolved. The CDR3 loop reads CASSLVPSEGYTF. The DNA for the CDR3 is TGTGCCAGCAGCTTAGTACCCTCCGAAGGCTACACCTTC.